The TCR beta chain under discussion was sequenced for a study of beta chain features in type 1 diabetes. Details on this clone: The antigen is undetermined.

Overall study results and limits: VDJ junctions from type 1 diabetes patients carried fewer insertions and larger deletions.

Every isolated RNA sample was fully reverse transcribed, so sequencing captured expressed TCRB transcripts. Repertoires were generated with immunoSEQ multiplex PCR, while TCRdb's copy carries only in-frame clones and drops some. The data contain about 330,000 clones, 8% to 13% of them seen just once; the ten biggest clones take up roughly 0.014%. The specimen sequenced was naive CD4+ T cells from blood. The clonotype originates from a woman in her thirties in good health.

This CDR3 is CSVEDRGQTYEQYF. The CDR3 coding sequence is TGCAGCGTTGAAGATCGAGGGCAGACCTACGAGCAGTACTTC. This sequence joins TRBV29-1 and TRBJ2-5, with D maybe TRBD2 (5 bases). The J call may not be correct, given that the DNA end is closer to TRBJ2-7. The CDR3 runs 14 residues. Germline CDR1 reads SQVTM; CDR2 reads ANQGSEA.